The rows below give T cell receptor beta chains drawn from one sample of a study of beta chain features in type 1 diabetes. Sequencing used immunoSEQ multiplex PCR; TCRdb keeps in-frame clones, though not all of them. The sample yields about 340,000 clones, around an eighth seen once. Input material: naive CD4+ T cells from blood. The receptors were gathered from a woman between 18 and 29 years old with type 1 diabetes. CDR3s include the opening cysteine and the closing phenylalanine or tryptophan. The size field is filled for only some rows; it gives once, few, many or a size class.

TRBV28	-	TRBJ2-5	17	CASSFSYRDRDQETQYF
TRBV27	-	TRBJ2-7	17	CASSDLAGGRGGYEQYF
TRBV30	few	TRBJ2-7	15	CAWRGVRGPSYEQYF
TRBV6-6	-	TRBJ1-2	15	CASSRRQGINYGYTF
TRBV9	-	TRBJ1-1	14	CASSFRGQGTEAFF
TRBV29-1	-	TRBJ2-1	18	CSTADRGRSGSGYNEQFF
TRBV2	few	TRBJ1-2	14	CASSRTGSSYGYTF
TRBV27	few	TRBJ2-3	11	CASTSTDTQYF
TRBV7-2	few	TRBJ2-7	15	CASSLTGGAFYEQYF
TRBV29-1	many	TRBJ2-4	13	CSVEGLAKNIQYF
TRBV5-1	few	TRBJ2-6	14	CASTPGAGANVLTF
TRBV6-5	-	TRBJ2-7	11	CASSSPREEYF
TRBV7-9	few	TRBJ2-2	13	CASSLYSQGELFF
TRBV6-6	-	TRBJ2-1	12	CASSSQREEQFF
TRBV30	many	TRBJ1-1	12	CASGPQGTEAFF
TRBV4-2	-	TRBJ2-5	16	CASSQVVTAVRETQYF
TRBV27	-	TRBJ2-5	13	CASSHTVQETQYF
TRBV19	-	TRBJ2-5	15	CASSKVARGVETQYF
TRBV7-9	-	TRBJ2-5	16	CASSPPRDREVETQYF
TRBV5-1	-	TRBJ2-3	14	CASSLAAPPDTQYF
TRBV30	-	TRBJ1-2	13	CAWSAGPSAGYTF
TRBV9	few	TRBJ2-7	13	CASSVAAGVEQYF
TRBV5-4	-	TRBJ2-1	18	CASSPGGLAVPSYNEQFF
TRBV28	-	TRBJ2-7	15	CASSLLVTGSYEQYF
TRBV15	-	TRBJ2-1	15	CATSRDGDIGDEQFF
TRBV27	-	TRBJ2-5	13	CASSVRYQETQYF